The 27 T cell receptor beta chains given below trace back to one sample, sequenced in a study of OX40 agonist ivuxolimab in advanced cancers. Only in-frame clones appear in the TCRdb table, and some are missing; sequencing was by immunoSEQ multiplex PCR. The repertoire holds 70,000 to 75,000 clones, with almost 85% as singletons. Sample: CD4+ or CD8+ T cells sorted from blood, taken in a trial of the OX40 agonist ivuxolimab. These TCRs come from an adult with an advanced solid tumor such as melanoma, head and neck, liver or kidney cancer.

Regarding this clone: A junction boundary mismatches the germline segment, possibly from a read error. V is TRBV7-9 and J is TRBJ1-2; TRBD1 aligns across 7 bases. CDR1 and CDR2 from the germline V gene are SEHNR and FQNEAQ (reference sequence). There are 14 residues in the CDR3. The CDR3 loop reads CANSLRTGRDGYTF. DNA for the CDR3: TGTGCCAACAGCCTGCGGACAGGACGTGACGGCTACACCTTC.

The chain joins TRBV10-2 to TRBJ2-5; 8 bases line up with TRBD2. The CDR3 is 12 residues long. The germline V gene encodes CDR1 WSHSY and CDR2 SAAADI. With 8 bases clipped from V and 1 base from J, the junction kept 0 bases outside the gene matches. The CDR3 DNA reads TGCGCCAGCGGGACTAGCCAAGAGACCCAGTACTTC. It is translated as CASGTSQETQYF.

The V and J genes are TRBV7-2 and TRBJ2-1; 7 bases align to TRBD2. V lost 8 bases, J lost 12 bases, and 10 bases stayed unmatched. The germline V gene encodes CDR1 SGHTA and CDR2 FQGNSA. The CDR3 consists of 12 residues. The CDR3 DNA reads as TGTGCCAGCGGGCTAGGGGAGGGAGCGCAGTTCTTC. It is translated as CASGLGEGAQFF.

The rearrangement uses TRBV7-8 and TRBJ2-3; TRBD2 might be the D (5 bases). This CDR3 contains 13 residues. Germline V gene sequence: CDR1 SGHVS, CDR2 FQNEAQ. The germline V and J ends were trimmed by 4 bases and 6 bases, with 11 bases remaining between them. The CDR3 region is CASSSRSGDTQYF. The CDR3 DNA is TGTGCCAGCAGCTCCCGCTCGGGGGATACGCAGTATTTT.

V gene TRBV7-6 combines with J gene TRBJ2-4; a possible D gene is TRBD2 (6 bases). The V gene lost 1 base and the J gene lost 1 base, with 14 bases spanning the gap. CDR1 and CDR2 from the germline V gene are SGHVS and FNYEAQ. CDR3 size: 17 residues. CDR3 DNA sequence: TGTGCCAGCAGCTTAGAATCGGGGGTCGGTGCCAAAAACATTCAGTACTTC. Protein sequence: CASSLESGVGAKNIQYF.

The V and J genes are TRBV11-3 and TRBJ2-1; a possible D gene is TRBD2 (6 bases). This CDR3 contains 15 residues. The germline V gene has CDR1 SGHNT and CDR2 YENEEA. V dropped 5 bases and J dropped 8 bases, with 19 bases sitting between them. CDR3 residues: CASSPRLGLSDEQFF. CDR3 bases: TGTGCCAGCAGCCCCCGACTAGGCCTCAGCGATGAGCAGTTCTTC.

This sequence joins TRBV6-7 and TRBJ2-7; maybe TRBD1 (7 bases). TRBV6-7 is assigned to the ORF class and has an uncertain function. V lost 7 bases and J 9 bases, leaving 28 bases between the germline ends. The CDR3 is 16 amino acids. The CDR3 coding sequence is TGTGCCAGCATCCCTTCAGGGGGAGGTTTCGCTACGATGCAGTACTTC. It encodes CASIPSGGGFATMQYF.

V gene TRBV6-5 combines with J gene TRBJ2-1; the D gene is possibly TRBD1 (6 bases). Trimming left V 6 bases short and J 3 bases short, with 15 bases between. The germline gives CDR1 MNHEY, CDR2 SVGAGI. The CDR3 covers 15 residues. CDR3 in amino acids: CASSLKTGFYNEQFF. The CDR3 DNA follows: TGTGCCAGCAGCCTTAAAACAGGGTTCTACAATGAGCAGTTCTTC.

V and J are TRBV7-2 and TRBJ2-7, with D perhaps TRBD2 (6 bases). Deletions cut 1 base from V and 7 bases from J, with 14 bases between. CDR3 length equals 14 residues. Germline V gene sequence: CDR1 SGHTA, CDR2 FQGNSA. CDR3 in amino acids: CASSLVVGAGEQYF. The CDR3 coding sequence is TGTGCCAGCAGCTTAGTAGTCGGTGCGGGGGAGCAGTACTTC.

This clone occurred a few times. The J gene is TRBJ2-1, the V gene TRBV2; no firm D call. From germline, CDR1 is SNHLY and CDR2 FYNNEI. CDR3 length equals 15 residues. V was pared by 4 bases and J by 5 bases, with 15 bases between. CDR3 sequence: CASSAFSGGDNEQFF. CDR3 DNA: TGTGCCAGCAGTGCGTTCAGTGGTGGGGACAATGAGCAGTTCTTC.

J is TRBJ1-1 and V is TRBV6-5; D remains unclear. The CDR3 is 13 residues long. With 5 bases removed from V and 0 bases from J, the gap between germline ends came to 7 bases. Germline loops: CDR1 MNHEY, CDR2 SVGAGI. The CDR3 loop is CASSALLNTEAFF. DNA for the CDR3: TGTGCCAGCAGTGCACTCCTGAACACTGAAGCTTTCTTT.

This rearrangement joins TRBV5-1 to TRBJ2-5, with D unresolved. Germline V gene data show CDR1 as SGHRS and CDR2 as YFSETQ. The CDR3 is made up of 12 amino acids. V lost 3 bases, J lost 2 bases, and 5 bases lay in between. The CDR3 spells CASSSGQETQYF. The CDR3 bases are TGCGCCAGCAGCTCGGGTCAAGAGACCCAGTACTTC.

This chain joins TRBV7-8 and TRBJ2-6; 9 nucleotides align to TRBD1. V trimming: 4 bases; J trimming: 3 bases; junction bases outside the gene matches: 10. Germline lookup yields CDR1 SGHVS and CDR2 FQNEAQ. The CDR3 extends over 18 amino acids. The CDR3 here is CASSSRTGESLGANVLTF. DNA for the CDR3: TGTGCCAGCAGCTCCCGGACAGGGGAGAGCCTTGGGGCCAACGTCCTGACTTTC.

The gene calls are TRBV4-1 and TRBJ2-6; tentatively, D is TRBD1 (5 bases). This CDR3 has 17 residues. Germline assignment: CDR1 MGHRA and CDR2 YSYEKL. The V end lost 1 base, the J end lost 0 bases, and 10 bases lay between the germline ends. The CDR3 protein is CASSQGLTASGANVLTF. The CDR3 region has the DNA TGCGCCAGCAGCCAAGGATTGACAGCCTCTGGGGCCAACGTCCTGACTTTC.

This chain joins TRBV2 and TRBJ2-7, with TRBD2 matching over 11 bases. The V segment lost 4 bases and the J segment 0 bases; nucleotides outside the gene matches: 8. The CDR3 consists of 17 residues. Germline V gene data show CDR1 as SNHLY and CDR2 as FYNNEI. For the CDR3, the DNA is TGTGCCAGCAGTGGGGGTAGCGGGAGGGGGAGCTCCTACGAGCAGTACTTC. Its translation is CASSGGSGRGSSYEQYF.

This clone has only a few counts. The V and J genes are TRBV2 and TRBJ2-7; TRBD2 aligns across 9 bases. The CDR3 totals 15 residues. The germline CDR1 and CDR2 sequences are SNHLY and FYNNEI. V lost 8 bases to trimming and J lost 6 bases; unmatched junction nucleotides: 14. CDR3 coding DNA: TGTGCCAGCGCCCTAGCGGGGACCGGGTTGGGCGAGCAGTACTTC. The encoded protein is CASALAGTGLGEQYF.

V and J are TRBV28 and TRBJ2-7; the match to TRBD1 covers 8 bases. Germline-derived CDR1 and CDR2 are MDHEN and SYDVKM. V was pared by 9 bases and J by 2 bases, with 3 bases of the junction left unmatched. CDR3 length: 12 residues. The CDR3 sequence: CASRQGPYEQYF. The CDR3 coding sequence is TGTGCCAGTAGACAGGGGCCCTACGAGCAGTACTTC.

The CDR3 nucleotides read TGTGCCAGCAGTGACCCCTATGGGGTAGCGGGTTCAGATACGCAGTATTTT. It yields the protein CASSDPYGVAGSDTQYF. The chain uses TRBV6-1 and TRBJ2-3; 7 bases align to TRBD2. The CDR3 is 17 residues long. V dropped 3 bases and J dropped 4; count of bases not matched to a gene: 13. From germline, CDR1 is MNHNS and CDR2 SASEGT.

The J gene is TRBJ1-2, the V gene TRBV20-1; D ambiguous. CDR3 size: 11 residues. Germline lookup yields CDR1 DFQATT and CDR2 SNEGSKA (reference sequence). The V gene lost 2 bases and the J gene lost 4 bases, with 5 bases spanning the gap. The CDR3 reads CSARSFYGYTF. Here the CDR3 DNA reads TGCAGTGCTAGAAGTTTCTATGGCTACACCTTC.

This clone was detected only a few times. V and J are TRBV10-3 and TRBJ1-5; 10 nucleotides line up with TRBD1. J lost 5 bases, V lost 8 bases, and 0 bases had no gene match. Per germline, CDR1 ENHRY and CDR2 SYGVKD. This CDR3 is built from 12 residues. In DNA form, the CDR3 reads TGTGCCATCGGGACAGGGGATCAGCCCCAGCATTTT. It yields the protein CAIGTGDQPQHF.

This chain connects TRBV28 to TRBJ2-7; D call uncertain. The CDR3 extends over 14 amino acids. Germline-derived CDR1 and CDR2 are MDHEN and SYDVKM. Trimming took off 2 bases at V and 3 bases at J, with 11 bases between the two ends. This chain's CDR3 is CASSLVWRSYEQYF. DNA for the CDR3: TGTGCCAGCAGTTTAGTGTGGCGAAGCTACGAGCAGTACTTC. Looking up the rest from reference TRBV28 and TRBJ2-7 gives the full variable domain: DVKVTQSSRYLVKRTGEKVFLECVQDMDHENMFWYRQDPGLGLRLIYFSYDVKMKEKGDIPEGYSVSREKKERFSLILESASTNQTSMYLCASSLVWRSYEQYFGPGTRLTVT.

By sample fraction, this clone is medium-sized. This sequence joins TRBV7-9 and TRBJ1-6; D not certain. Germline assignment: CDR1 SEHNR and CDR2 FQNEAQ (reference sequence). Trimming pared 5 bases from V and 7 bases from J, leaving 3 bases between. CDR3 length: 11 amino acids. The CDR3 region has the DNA TGTGCCAGCAGCCGAAATTCACCCCTCCACTTT. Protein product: CASSRNSPLHF. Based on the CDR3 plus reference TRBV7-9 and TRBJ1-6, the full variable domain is DTGVSQNPRHKITKRGQNVTFRCDPISEHNRLYWYRQTLGQGPEFLTYFQNEAQLEKSRLLSDRFSAERPKGSFSTLEIQRTEQGDSAMYLCASSRNSPLHFGNGTRLTVT.

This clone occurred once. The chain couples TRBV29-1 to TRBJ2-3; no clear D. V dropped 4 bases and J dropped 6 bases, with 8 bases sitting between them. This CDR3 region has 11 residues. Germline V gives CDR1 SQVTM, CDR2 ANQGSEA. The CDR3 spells CSVGLRDTQYF. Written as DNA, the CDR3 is TGCAGCGTTGGTTTACGGGATACGCAGTATTTT.

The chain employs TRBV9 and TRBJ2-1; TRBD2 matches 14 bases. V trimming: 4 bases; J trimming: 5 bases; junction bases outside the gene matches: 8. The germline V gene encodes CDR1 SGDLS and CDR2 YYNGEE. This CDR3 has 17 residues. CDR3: CASSMTPGLAGDNEQFF. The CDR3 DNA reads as TGTGCCAGCAGCATGACCCCGGGACTAGCGGGGGACAATGAGCAGTTCTTC. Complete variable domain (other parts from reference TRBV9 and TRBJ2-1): DSGVTQTPKHLITATGQRVTLRCSPRSGDLSVYWYQQSLDQGLQFLIQYYNGEERAKGNILERFSAQQFPDLHSELNLSSLELGDSALYFCASSMTPGLAGDNEQFFGPGTRLTVL.

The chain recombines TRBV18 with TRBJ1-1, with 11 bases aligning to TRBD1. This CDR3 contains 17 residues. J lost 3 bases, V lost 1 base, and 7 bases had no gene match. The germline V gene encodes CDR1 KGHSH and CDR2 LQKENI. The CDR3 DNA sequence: TGTGCCAGCTCACCACGCCGGACAGGGGGCGGGGACACTGAAGCTTTCTTT. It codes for CASSPRRTGGGDTEAFF.

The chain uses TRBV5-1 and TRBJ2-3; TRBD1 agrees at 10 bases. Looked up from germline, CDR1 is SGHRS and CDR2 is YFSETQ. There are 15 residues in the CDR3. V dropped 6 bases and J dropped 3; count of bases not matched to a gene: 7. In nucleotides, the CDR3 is TGCGCCAGCAACCTAGGACAGGGGGTTACAGATACGCAGTATTTT. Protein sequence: CASNLGQGVTDTQYF.

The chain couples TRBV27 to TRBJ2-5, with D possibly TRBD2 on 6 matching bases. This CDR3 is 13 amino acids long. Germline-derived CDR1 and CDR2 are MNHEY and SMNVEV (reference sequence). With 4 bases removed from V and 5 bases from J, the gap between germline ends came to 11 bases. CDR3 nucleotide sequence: TGTGCCAGCAGTTCTCGGGGGAGTGAGACCCAGTACTTC. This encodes CASSSRGSETQYF.